This T cell receptor beta chain derives from a study of blood T cell repertoires in COVID-19 (dated by TCRdb to the early 2020s). The study in broad terms: Samples covering the acute and convalescent phases of COVID-19 were provided by collaborators in the United States, Italy and Spain. The material from the prospective study consisted of cDNA or gDNA derived from T cells, B-cell-depleted T cells, or PBMCs. Subjects who had been exposed to COVID-19, were actively infected with it, or had recovered from it provided the deeply sampled blood TCRbeta repertoires that made up the dataset. The repertoires were released in a freely available public database intended as a resource for research on the immune response to SARS-CoV-2. The samples were drawn from the first 160 participants of the ongoing ImmuneRACE study and from over 950 subjects provided by 6 global collaborators. Nearly every sample came with metadata listing a de-identified subject ID, COVID-19 status, age in years and sex. HLA class I and class II types, where available, came from metadata supplied by the sample provider rather than from assay-based typing. Summary of the overall study and its limitations: Clinical and demographic metadata were provided uncurated, with the amount varying by source and participant.

In the prospective study, participants were 18 to 89 years old, resided in about two dozen geographic areas of the United States, and were enrolled through a virtual design. To assign participants to cohorts, the prospective study relied on clinical history that participants themselves reported in a screening survey and a study questionnaire. Recovered participants in ImmuneRACE Cohort 3 were defined by two consecutive negative NP/OP PCR tests, clearance by a healthcare professional, or resolution of symptoms. In the prospective study, mobile phlebotomists collected whole blood, serum and a nasopharyngeal or oropharyngeal swab from each participant. Participants in the prospective study had the option to provide additional blood draws and questionnaires over a roughly 2-month period. Before DNA extraction, prospective study blood samples were shipped either frozen or at room temperature. V drops 8 bases and J drops 2 bases, leaving 14 bases in between. In the germline V gene (reference sequence), CDR1 corresponds to SGHAT and CDR2 to FQDESV. The CDR3 sequence holds 14 residues, the cysteine and phenylalanine included. Of all the DNA, just the CDR3 is kept, 42 bases in frame from base 1.

This clone has only one observation. There is no known antigen for this receptor. Base qualities are not recorded, but no much larger clone differs from it by a single base. TCRbeta CDR3 regions were amplified from genomic DNA using the immunoSEQ Assay, a bias-controlled multiplex PCR. In the original analysis: The number of nucleated cells in each sample was estimated from the amplification of reference gene primers within the assay. Sequence reads were collapsed and filtered to measure the absolute abundance of every unique TCRbeta CDR3 rearrangement. For each sample, productive Simpson clonality was calculated as the square root of Simpson's diversity index across productive rearrangements. The table comes from immuneACCESS by way of TCRdb, which keeps in-frame sequences with V and J called. Part of the clones is missing from these tables; in studies checked, under half for an unresolved V gene and the rest for unknown reasons. That table gives V, J and clone size, and the DNA gave D and trimming. In all, the sample holds hundreds of thousands of clones, and 85% to 90% of those were seen once. The ten top clones hold roughly 9.4% of the sample.

The rearrangement combines TRBV11-1 with TRBJ2-3; tentative D gene TRBD2, with 6 bases matching. The clonotype comes from a woman aged 45-65 years who had recovered from COVID-19. The sequenced sample consisted of PBMCs or T cells enriched from blood (not recorded which). The CDR3 region: CASDPRGITDTQYF. DNA sequence: TGTGCCAGCGACCCCCGGGGGATCACAGATACGCAGTATTTT. Where the CDR3 stops, the reference TRBV11-1 and TRBJ2-3 genes take over; the full variable domain is EAEVAQSPRYKITEKSQAVAFWCDPISGHATLYWYRQILGQGPELLVQFQDESVVDDSQLPKDRFSAERLKGVDSTLKIQPAELGDSAMYLCASDPRGITDTQYFGPGTRLTVL.